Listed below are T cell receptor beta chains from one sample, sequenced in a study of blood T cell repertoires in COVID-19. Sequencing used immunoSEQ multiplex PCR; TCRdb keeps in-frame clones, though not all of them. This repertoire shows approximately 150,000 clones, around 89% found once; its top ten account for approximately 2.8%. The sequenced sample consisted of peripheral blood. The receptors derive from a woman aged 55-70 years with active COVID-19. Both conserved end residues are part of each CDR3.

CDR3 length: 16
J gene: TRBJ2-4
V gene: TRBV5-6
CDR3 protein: CASSGVGGLAKNIQYF

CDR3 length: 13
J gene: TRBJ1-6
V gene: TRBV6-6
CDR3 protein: CASSQTSGSPLHF

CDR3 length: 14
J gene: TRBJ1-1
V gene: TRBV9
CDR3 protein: CASNPGQGFTEAFF

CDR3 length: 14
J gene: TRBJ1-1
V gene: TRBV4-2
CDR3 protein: CASSQEGGGAKAFF

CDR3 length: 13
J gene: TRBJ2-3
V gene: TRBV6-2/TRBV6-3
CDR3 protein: CASSRQGADTQYF

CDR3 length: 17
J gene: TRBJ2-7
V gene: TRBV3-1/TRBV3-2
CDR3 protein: CASSQFSGRALGIEQYF

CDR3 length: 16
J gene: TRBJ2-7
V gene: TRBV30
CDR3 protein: CAWRVTGTGIPYEQYF

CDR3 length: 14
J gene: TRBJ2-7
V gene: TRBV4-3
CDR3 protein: CASSQDAQGNEQYF

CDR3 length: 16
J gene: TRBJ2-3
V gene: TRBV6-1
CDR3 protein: CASSEGYRDYTDTQYF

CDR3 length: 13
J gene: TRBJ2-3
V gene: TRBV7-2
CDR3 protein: CASSSGGEDTQYF

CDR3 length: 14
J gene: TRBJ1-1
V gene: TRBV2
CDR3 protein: CARARRGGNTEAFF

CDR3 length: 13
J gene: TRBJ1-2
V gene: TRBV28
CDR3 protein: CASSSRAAYGYTF

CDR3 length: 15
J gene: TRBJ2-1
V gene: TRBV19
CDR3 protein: CASSIRAGGGNEQFF

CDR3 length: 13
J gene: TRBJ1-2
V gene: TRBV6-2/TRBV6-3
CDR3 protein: CASSLQGNYGYTF

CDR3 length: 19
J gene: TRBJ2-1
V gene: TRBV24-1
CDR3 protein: CATSDIGGTGLISYNEQFF

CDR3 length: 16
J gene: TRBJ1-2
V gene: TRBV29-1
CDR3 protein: CSVLLRRQGVNYGYTF

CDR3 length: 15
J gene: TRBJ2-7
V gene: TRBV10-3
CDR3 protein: CAISGLGQADYEQYF

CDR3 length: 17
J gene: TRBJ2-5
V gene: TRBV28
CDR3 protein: CASSLYPQTGERQTQYF

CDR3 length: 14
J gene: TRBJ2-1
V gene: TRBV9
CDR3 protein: CASSVAWLDNEQFF

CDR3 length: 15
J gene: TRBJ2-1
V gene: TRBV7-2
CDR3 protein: CASSLEGGARNEQFF

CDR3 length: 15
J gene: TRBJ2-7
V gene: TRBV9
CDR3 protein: CASSGGLAGANEQYF

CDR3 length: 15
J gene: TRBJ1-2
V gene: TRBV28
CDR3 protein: CASSSTGPTLYGYTF

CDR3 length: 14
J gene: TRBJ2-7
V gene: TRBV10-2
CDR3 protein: CASRHGQGNYEQYF

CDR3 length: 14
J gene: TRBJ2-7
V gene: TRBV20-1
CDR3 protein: CSASSWRNSYEQYF